A selection of T cell receptor beta chains follows, all from one sample in a study of technical replicates of blood from a handful of donors. The repertoire was sequenced with immunoSEQ multiplex PCR; TCRdb's copy has only in-frame clones and lacks some. The table includes tens of thousands of clones, 90% to 98% detected once. Sequenced input: T cells isolated from PBMCs. These TCRs come from a human donor in good health. The CDR3 runs from the conserved cysteine through the conserved F or W. A D gene is named only where the DNA matches it firmly. Only some rows state a clone size, as once, few, many or a class for expanded clones.

TRBV28,.,TRBJ2-7,.,TGTGCCAGCACCCCCCTAGGGGGTGACTACGAGCAGTACTTC,CASTPLGGDYEQYF
TRBV27,TRBD2,TRBJ2-7,.,TGTGCCAGCAGTTCCTTCGAGGCAGGGTTTTCTTCTTTGGGGCGGGGGGAGCAGTACTTC,CASSSFEAGFSSLGRGEQYF
TRBV10-3,.,TRBJ2-2,.,TGTGCCATCAGTGATCCCGGGAGAGGGACCGGGGAGCTGTTTTTT,CAISDPGRGTGELFF
TRBV5-6,.,TRBJ1-3,once,TGTGCCAGCAGCTTCCCATCTGGAAACACCATATATTTT,CASSFPSGNTIYF
TRBV4-1,.,TRBJ1-1,once,TGCGCCAGCAGCCAAGCGGAGGGTCGAGCTGAAGCTTTCTTT,CASSQAEGRAEAFF
TRBV29-1,TRBD1,TRBJ2-2,.,TGCAGCGTTAGACAGGGGGGTAACACCGGGGAGCTGTTTTTT,CSVRQGGNTGELFF
TRBV6-6,TRBD1,TRBJ1-1,.,TGTGCCAGCAGTTACTCGACAGGGTACACTGAAGCTTTCTTT,CASSYSTGYTEAFF
TRBV28,TRBD2,TRBJ2-1,.,TGTGCCAGCAGTTTAAGCCCGGGACTAGCGGGAGGGAGAAATGAGCAGTTCTTC,CASSLSPGLAGGRNEQFF
TRBV9,TRBD1,TRBJ1-2,.,TGTGCCAGCAGCGTAGACGCCGGGACAGGCGACGGCTACACCTTC,CASSVDAGTGDGYTF
TRBV27,.,TRBJ1-1,few,TGTGCCAGCAGTGTCACGGTGAACACTGAAGCTTTCTTT,CASSVTVNTEAFF
TRBV5-4,TRBD2,TRBJ2-3,.,TGTGCCAGCAGCTTGGATACCGGACTAGCGGACACAGATACGCAGTATTTT,CASSLDTGLADTDTQYF
TRBV6-1,TRBD1,TRBJ2-7,.,TGTGCCAGCAGTGTTACCGGGACAGGGAACAACGAGCAGTACTTC,CASSVTGTGNNEQYF
TRBV15,.,TRBJ2-2,.,TGTGCCACCAGCAGACAGTCACAGGTTTCCGGGGAGCTGTTTTTT,CATSRQSQVSGELFF
TRBV4-1,.,TRBJ2-2,.,TGCGCCAGCAGCCAATTTCGATACGTTACGGGAGCCAAGAACACCGGGGAGCTGTTTTTT,CASSQFRYVTGAKNTGELFF
TRBV7-2,.,TRBJ2-7,.,TGTGCCAGCAGCTTAGCGGCTAGCACCTACGAGCAGTACTTC,CASSLAASTYEQYF
TRBV6-1,.,TRBJ2-2,.,TGTGCCAGCAGTGAATGGCGGGGAAGGAACACCGGGGAGCTGTTTTTT,CASSEWRGRNTGELFF
TRBV7-9,TRBD1,TRBJ2-2,.,TGTGCCAGCAGTAACGTATACGGGACAGGGGAAGAGCTGTTTTTT,CASSNVYGTGEELFF
TRBV28,.,TRBJ2-1,.,TGTGCCAGCAGTTTAGCGTGGGCGGGAACCCACAATGAGCAGTTCTTC,CASSLAWAGTHNEQFF
TRBV6-5,.,TRBJ1-2,.,TGTGCCAGCAGTGACGACCCTTACGGGGGCTACACCTTC,CASSDDPYGGYTF
TRBV14,TRBD1,TRBJ2-2,.,TGTGCCAGCAGCCAAACCCCAGGGGGAAACGGGGAGCTGTTTTTT,CASSQTPGGNGELFF
TRBV4-1,.,TRBJ2-1,.,TGCGCCAGCAGCTCTCGCCGGGGGGCTCTCTACAATGAGCAGTTCTTC,CASSSRRGALYNEQFF
TRBV27,TRBD1,TRBJ1-5,.,TGTGCCAGCAGCCTAATCGGGACAGGGAATCAGCCCCAGCATTTT,CASSLIGTGNQPQHF
TRBV7-9,.,TRBJ1-4,once,TGTGCCAGCAGATACTTTCCCGGGGCTAATGAAAAACTGTTTTTT,CASRYFPGANEKLFF
TRBV5-6,TRBD1,TRBJ2-7,.,TGTGCCAGCAGCGCAGACAGGGCAGGGTCCTACGAGCAGTACTTC,CASSADRAGSYEQYF
TRBV20-1,.,TRBJ1-1,.,TGCACCTACAGAGGGTCTGAAGCTTTCTTT,CTYRGSEAFF
TRBV10-2,.,TRBJ1-2,few,TGCGCCAGCAGTGAGTCGAGGGGGAACGGCTACACCTTC,CASSESRGNGYTF